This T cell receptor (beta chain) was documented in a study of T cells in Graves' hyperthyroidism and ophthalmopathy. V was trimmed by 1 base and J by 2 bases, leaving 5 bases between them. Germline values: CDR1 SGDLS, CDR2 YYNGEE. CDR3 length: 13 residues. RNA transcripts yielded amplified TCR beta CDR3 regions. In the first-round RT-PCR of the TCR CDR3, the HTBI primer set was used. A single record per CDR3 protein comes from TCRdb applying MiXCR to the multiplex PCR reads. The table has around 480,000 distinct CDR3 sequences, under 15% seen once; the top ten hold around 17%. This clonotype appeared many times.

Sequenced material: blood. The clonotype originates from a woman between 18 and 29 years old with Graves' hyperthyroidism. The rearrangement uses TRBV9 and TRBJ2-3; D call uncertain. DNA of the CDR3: TGTGCCAGCAGCGTAACTCTCACAGATACGCAGTATTTT. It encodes CASSVTLTDTQYF.